This T cell receptor (beta chain) was documented in a study of post-analysis software for immune sequencing data. The overall study: The disease courses covered relapsing-remitting, secondary progressive and progressive-relapsing multiple sclerosis.

V was shortened by 2 bases and J by 4 bases, with 16 bases between the two germline ends. The CDR3 spans 16 residues. Germline V gives CDR1 SGDLS, CDR2 YYNGEE. Study findings and constraints: Patients carried five TRBV segments more frequently than controls did, and TRBV5-6, TRBV5-1 and TRBV20-1 were among them. Controls showed significantly higher normalized Chao1 diversity than did multiple sclerosis patients.

Unique molecular identifiers tagged the TCR beta cDNA libraries. cDNA molecules numbering about half a million came from around 0.96 to 9.9 million T cells. TCRdb independently ran MiXCR on the PCR reads; one entry per CDR3 protein. The sample holds 650,000 to 900,000 distinct CDR3 sequences; approximately 44% are singletons and the top ten take over 4.5%. This clonotype showed up just a few times. The target antigen is unknown. This clonotype was obtained from a girl under 18 with multiple sclerosis. Sequenced input: blood. V and J are TRBV9 and TRBJ2-1, with D maybe TRBD1 (6 bases). CDR3 in DNA: TGTGCCAGCAGCGTGACGGGGACACCCACTTACAATGAGCAGTTCTTC. Protein: CASSVTGTPTYNEQFF.